This T cell receptor beta chain was observed in a study of cytomegalovirus exposure and HLA in healthy donors (dated by TCRdb to about 2017). Notes on the research overall: An earlier analysis of several hundred of the donors reported under 300 Gb of sequence data and around 120 million unique TCR beta sequences obtained from 150 million to 200 million T cells. On average, around 230,000 unique TCR beta nucleotide sequences were sequenced per donor among a few hundred genotyped donors of the cohort, with around 19% of those sequences being non-productive. An earlier analysis of some 600 of the donors applied high-throughput TCR beta sequencing to assess whether each TCR beta V gene segment acted as functional or pseudogenic. Every repertoire in the discovery cohort had been generated on one and the same sequencing platform. Alongside the repertoire data, information on donor age, sex, ethnicity and CMV serostatus was compiled. Of the approximately 400 genotyped donors, 75% to 85% were placed in the genetic ancestry cluster associated with self-reported Caucasian donors. To predict cytomegalovirus infection status, the study brought together high-throughput TCR immunosequencing, statistical association of individual TCRs with disease status, and machine learning. The T cell repertoires of several hundred subjects were profiled by immunosequencing and related to cytomegalovirus serostatus. A later analysis re-analyzed previously published TCR beta repertoires from 500 to 700 donors and added high-resolution HLA genotyping to study TCR occurrence patterns. Class I and class II HLA loci were covered by the typing at four-digit resolution. The study was designed to test whether signatures of past pathogen exposure could be identified by cataloging public T cell receptors. Typing coverage varied by locus: about 629-640 donors for A, B, C, DRB1 and DQB1; approximately 500 for DQA1; 606 for DPA1; approximately 450 for DPB1. Genome-wide SNP genotypes for about 65% of the 666 donors were used in a later genetic analysis, which treated that subset as a discovery cohort. Because of strong linkage in the cohort, four to six DR-DQ haplotypes were treated as single units for association and clustering. In the later analysis, no new phenotypic data were used to find candidate immune exposures; instead, reliance was placed on TCR beta sequences and their occurrence across donors. Besides the first cohort of approximately 710 subjects, a separate validation cohort made up of roughly 120 different subjects was used. An early release covering roughly 640 HLA-typed donors comprised 250 to 350 gigabases of sequencing data and tens of millions of unique TCR sequences.

The full study reports these points: Compared with equally common non-associated chains, HLA-associated TCR beta chains in a later analysis were more clonally expanded and had lower generation probabilities. Because counts were too low, 15 to 20 rarely observed V segments, including chromosome 9 orphons, were left out of the earlier analysis of 587 of the donors. Sequencing depth was assumed to be roughly uniform across donors in the presence/absence analyses, though that assumption may not hold. In a later analysis, several top co-occurrence clusters were reported to appear linked to parvovirus B19, influenza, CMV and Epstein-Barr virus. Immune exposure information for the cohort was limited to CMV serostatus. An earlier analysis of 587 of the donors showed that most TCR beta V segments appeared in productive rearrangements either about 87% or about 30% of the time, which broadly matched IMGT annotations. A cluster of highly shared sequence variants was judged likely to be a technical artifact of the sequencing pipeline. A further reported finding was that TCR beta sequences accurately predicted the HLA-A and HLA-B alleles for most subjects in the first cohort. Strong co-occurrence of HLA alleles, especially DR and DQ, made assigning TCR associations to individual alleles difficult. According to the authors, the approach could potentially be generalized to other disease states and immunological phenotypes. In a later analysis, the rate of TCR association differed among HLA loci, with DRB1 alleles having the most associated TCRs and HLA-C alleles having the fewest. A later genetic analysis associated a missense DCLRE1C variant with V-gene and J-gene trimming of TCR beta chains, and an independent cohort replicated the association. According to a later analysis, most CMV-associated TCR beta chains appeared to be HLA-restricted, and the HLA associations seemed to be driven largely by CMV exposure. This cohort had only TCR beta chains sequenced, and the lack of alpha or paired-chain data limited which features could be detected. A later genetic analysis reported fewer N-insertions in productive TCRs among donors in an Asian-associated ancestry cluster than the roughly 700-donor mean. A few of the identified cytomegalovirus-associated TCR beta chains were confirmed in vitro to be specific for cytomegalovirus antigens. Across donors, most TCR sequences were observed very rarely, whereas some public TCRs were present in many individuals. HLA typing was unavailable for some donors at each locus, so association tests used only the typed subset. The classifier was reported to diagnose cytomegalovirus status with high specificity and sensitivity in both the original cohort and the validation cohort. In a later analysis, more than 15,000 TCR beta sequences were associated with specific HLA alleles at a false discovery rate of 0.05. Linkage disequilibrium might explain the correlated functional status among segregating V segments, but an unknown experimental factor could not be ruled out. The study gave a list of some 150 TCR beta chains associated with cytomegalovirus.

The cohort was made up of hundreds of healthy bone marrow donors. At the time of sampling, every cohort member was nominally healthy, though immune exposures that went unrecorded were likely present. The donor was CMV seropositive and belonged to the group of 250 to 350 seropositive cohort members. A peripheral blood sample was provided by each donor, and peripheral blood mononuclear cells were used for TCR beta sequencing. The Qiagen DNeasy Blood Extraction Kit was used to extract genomic DNA from the blood cell samples. Comments on this clone: What antigen it recognizes has not been identified. Base qualities are missing; no much larger clone stands one base away.

The library was obtained by the immunoSEQ multiplex PCR assay. For the multiplex PCR, a mixture combining 60 forward primers for TCR Vbeta segments and 13 reverse primers for TCR Jbeta segments was used. Amplification of the CDR3 region of rearranged TCR beta genes was performed with a multiplex PCR assay on genomic DNA. Amplified TCR beta libraries were sequenced as 87-base-pair reads on the Illumina HiSeq System. In the authors' own workflow: A later analysis tallied approximately 87 million unique TCR beta chains across the 666 repertoires, and around 10 million of those chains were shared by two or more donors. Raw reads were error-corrected and collapsed into unique sequences by a nearest-neighbor algorithm in which closely related sequences were merged to remove PCR and sequencing errors. To assign V, D and J gene segments, CDR3 sequences were aligned to IMGT reference sequences. Each retained sequence needed at least a six-nucleotide match to both a V gene segment and a J gene segment. A rearrangement counted as productive if the CDR3 had no stop codons and remained in frame with V and J, and every other rearrangement counted as non-productive. Following IMGT convention, CDR3 was defined as the stretch from the second conserved V-encoded cysteine up to the conserved J-encoded phenylalanine. Sequences without an unambiguous match to a single V gene segment were excluded from the earlier analysis of over 500 of the donors. In an earlier analysis of 500 to 750 of the donors, V segments were called functional above 56.7% productive rearrangements and were called segregating when the between-donor standard deviation exceeded 5%. To diagnose cytomegalovirus status from the catalog of TCR beta chain sequences, a statistical classification framework was built. In a later analysis, V and J genes were assigned by comparing TCR nucleotide sequences against IMGT/GENE-DB human TR gene sequences. The TCRdist pipeline was used in a later analysis to assign CDR3 sequences and most-parsimonious VDJ recombination scenarios. In a later analysis, each TCR beta chain was defined by its CDR3 amino acid sequence together with its V-gene family, and reads without a unique V-gene family were excluded. A later analysis removed roughly 590 highly shared, low-generation-probability nucleotide sequences to deal with suspected cross-contamination and a sequencing artifact. For each public chain, a later analysis derived a clonal expansion index from normalized ranks of inferred template counts within each repertoire. A later analysis computed generation probabilities with a VDJ recombination model fitted to out-of-frame rearrangements, and checked the results against IGoR. In a later analysis, TCR-TCR, TCR-HLA and TCR-CMV co-occurrence was scored with hypergeometric tests, and a repertoire-size bias correction was applied to TCR pairs. A later analysis estimated false discovery rates by permuting HLA or CMV assignments 20 times. In a later analysis, co-occurring TCRs were grouped using DBSCAN, and TCRdist sequence similarity was added for clustering within HLA-allele-positive subsets. Co-occurrence clustering excluded repertoires with fewer than 30,000 or more than 120,000 public chains, plus five with anomalous nucleotide sharing. Here the immuneACCESS table is served through TCRdb, limited to in-frame sequences with V and J called. Missing clones are a known gap in these copies; in checked studies unresolved V genes cover under half, and the rest lacks a known reason. That table gives V, J and clone size, and the DNA gave D and trimming. The sample data list roughly 100,000 clones, and 60% to 85% of these were observed just once. Around 3% of the sample is held by the ten biggest clonotypes.

This clonotype was sampled from a male donor in good health and CMV-seropositive. The sequencing sample was made of PBMCs.

The CDR3 amino acid sequence is: CAISDEGGPYGYTF. The DNA is TGTGCCATCAGTGATGAAGGGGGACCCTATGGCTACACCTTC. The chain is assembled from TRBV10-3 and TRBJ1-2; the D gene is possibly TRBD1, with 6 bases matching. The junction shows trimming of 3 bases on V and 4 bases on J, plus 12 bases between the germline ends. The germline V gene gives CDR1 as ENHRY and CDR2 as SYGVKD. The CDR3 has 14 amino acids, counting the end cysteine and phenylalanine. The DNA shown is the 42-base CDR3, in frame from base 1.